There are a few counts of the clone carrying this TCR beta chain. From the RT-PCR reads, TCRdb called clonotypes with MiXCR, one entry per CDR3 protein. The sample lists approximately 430,000 distinct CDR3 sequences; around 16% were seen once. The data are from a study of patients and donors after allogeneic stem cell transplantation. V was pared by 0 bases and J by 6 bases, with 9 bases between. Germline CDR1 MGHRA, CDR2 YSYEKL. The CDR3 runs 14 residues. Input material: blood, either unsorted or a sorted T cell fraction (not recorded which). The source is a human donor who was either an allogeneic HSCT recipient or a stem cell or donor lymphocyte infusion donor (not recorded which). It is not recorded whose cells these are; they may come from a transplant donor. The rearrangement joins TRBV4-1 to TRBJ2-1; D not resolved. CDR3 bases: TGCGCCAGCAGCCAAGATGGACGCAGCAATGAGCAGTTCTTC. The encoded protein is CASSQDGRSNEQFF.